The 16 T cell receptor beta chains in this list originate from one sample, sequenced in a study of cytomegalovirus exposure and HLA in healthy donors. The PCR was carried out with 60 Vbeta primers and 13 Jbeta primers. Profiled with immunoSEQ multiplex PCR; TCRdb holds only in-frame clones, not every one. Of fewer than 200,000 clones in the sample, roughly 85% are singletons; the top ten hold 1.3%. The source material was PBMCs. The receptor source for this set is a man in his thirties or forties in good health and CMV-seronegative.

The rearrangement links TRBV9 to TRBJ1-1; no firm D call. Germline V lookup: CDR1 SGDLS, CDR2 YYNGEE. The length of the CDR3 is 15 residues. The V end lost 4 bases, the J end lost 0 bases, and 13 bases lay between the germline ends. CDR3 sequence reads: CASSSSGVVNTEAFF. The CDR3 DNA follows: TGTGCCAGCAGCTCCTCCGGGGTGGTGAACACTGAAGCTTTCTTT.

The chain combines TRBV13 with TRBJ1-2; no reliable D call. CDR3 length: 13 amino acids. V dropped 5 bases and J dropped 2 bases, with 9 bases sitting between them. Germline loops: CDR1 PRHDT, CDR2 FYEKMQ (reference sequence). The CDR3 protein is CASSRGQNYGYTF. CDR3 sequence (DNA): TGTGCCAGCAGCCGAGGGCAAAACTATGGCTACACCTTC.

The V and J genes are TRBV15 and TRBJ2-7; TRBD2 matches at 7 bases. CDR3 length: 13 amino acids. After removal of 8 bases from V and 3 bases from J, the junction contained 7 bases not matched to a gene. CDR1 is LNHNV, CDR2 YYDKDF, per germline (reference sequence). The CDR3 nucleotides are TGTGCCACCCGCCTTGTAGCGGGCTACGAGCAGTACTTC. This codes for CATRLVAGYEQYF.

This rearrangement joins TRBV5-1 to TRBJ2-5, with 7 positions matching TRBD1. The germline CDR1 and CDR2 sequences are SGHRS and YFSETQ. The CDR3 is made up of 14 amino acids. The J segment lost 5 bases and the V segment lost 4 bases, leaving 8 bases of the junction unmatched. Here the CDR3 reads CASSDTGVGETQYF. In DNA form, the CDR3 reads TGCGCCAGCAGCGATACAGGGGTCGGCGAGACCCAGTACTTC.

The chain has TRBV29-1 and TRBJ2-7, with TRBD2 as a possible D gene (5 bases). V was trimmed by 6 bases and J by 5 bases, leaving 17 bases between them. This CDR3 has 13 residues. CDR1 is SQVTM, CDR2 ANQGSEA, per germline. The CDR3 DNA reads TGCAGCGTCCCCCGGACTTTGCTGGACGAGCAGTACTTC. Protein sequence: CSVPRTLLDEQYF.

The chain couples TRBV11-3 to TRBJ2-5; 12 nucleotides align to TRBD1. The CDR3 is 15 residues long. V dropped 3 bases and J dropped 5; count of bases not matched to a gene: 4. Germline assignment: CDR1 SGHNT and CDR2 YENEEA. In DNA form, the CDR3 reads TGTGCCAGCAGCTTCGGGGACAGGGGGCTGGAGACCCAGTACTTC. This encodes CASSFGDRGLETQYF.

The chain carries TRBV6-1 and TRBJ2-7; 8 bases align to TRBD2. V was pared by 8 bases and J by 3 bases, with 6 bases of the junction left unmatched. This CDR3 region has 13 residues. CDR1 MNHNS and CDR2 SASEGT come from the germline V gene. CDR3 coding DNA: TGTGCCAGCTCACGGGAGGGCCACTACGAGCAGTACTTC. As protein: CASSREGHYEQYF.

The chain employs TRBV27 and TRBJ2-3; weak D call: TRBD2 (6 bases). CDR1 and CDR2 from the germline V gene are MNHEY and SMNVEV (reference sequence). V lost 7 bases to trimming and J lost 2 bases, with 16 bases between them. CDR3 length: 15 amino acids. The CDR3, as DNA: TGTGCCAGCACCGGGGACTGGACCCACACAGATACGCAGTATTTT. It specifies CASTGDWTHTDTQYF.

V and J are TRBV7-2 and TRBJ1-5; D is undetermined. The CDR3 contains 14 residues. The germline gives CDR1 SGHTA, CDR2 FQGNSA. V was trimmed by 2 bases and J by 3 bases, leaving 8 bases between them. CDR3 bases: TGTGCCAGCAGCTTAAACAGTAACAATCAGCCCCAGCATTTT. Its translation is CASSLNSNNQPQHF.

This clone was observed once. V gene TRBV21-1 combines with J gene TRBJ2-7; TRBD2, the table's D call, lacks a check against the DNA. TRBV21-1 is noted as a pseudogene. There are 17 residues in the CDR3. The CDR3 nucleotides are TGTGCCAGCTCGGCAGTAGCGGGGGGGCGGGGTCCTTTCGAGCAGTACTTC. This sequence encodes CASSAVAGGRGPFEQYF.

The gene calls are TRBV4-2 and TRBJ1-1, with TRBD1 matching 7 bases. Germline V gene sequence: CDR1 LGHNA, CDR2 YNFKEQ. The CDR3 contains 13 residues. The V and J ends lost 4 bases and 3 bases, in that order; junction bases with no gene match: 2. In DNA, the CDR3 is TGTGCCAGCAGCCTGGGACAGTACACTGAAGCTTTCTTT. Protein sequence: CASSLGQYTEAFF.

V usage is TRBV5-1 and J usage is TRBJ2-5, with D possibly being TRBD2 (5 bases). This CDR3 spans 15 amino acids. V gave up 0 bases and J gave up 3 bases, with 12 bases separating them. Germline values: CDR1 SGHRS, CDR2 YFSETQ. CDR3 sequence: CASSLVPSPEETQYF. The CDR3 DNA is TGCGCCAGCAGCTTGGTCCCTAGCCCTGAAGAGACCCAGTACTTC.

The genes are TRBV7-9 and TRBJ2-7; 13 bases agree with TRBD2. Germline lookup yields CDR1 SEHNR and CDR2 FQNEAQ (reference sequence). This CDR3 has 15 residues. The V gene end was trimmed by 5 bases and the J gene end by 4 bases; junction bases not matched to a gene: 5. CDR3 nucleotide sequence: TGTGCCAGCAGCCGAGGACTAGCGGGGGCTTACGAGCAGTACTTC. Its translation is CASSRGLAGAYEQYF.

This clone showed up just once. The J gene is TRBJ2-2, the V gene TRBV30; a possible D gene is TRBD2 (5 bases). CDR1 and CDR2 (germline): GTSNPN, SVGIG (reference sequence). Deletions cut 3 bases from V and 4 bases from J, with 6 bases between. The CDR3 spans 12 residues. This CDR3 is CAWSAGTGELFF. CDR3 nucleotide sequence: TGTGCCTGGAGCGCGGGCACCGGGGAGCTGTTTTTT.

The genes are TRBV5-1 and TRBJ2-1, with D maybe TRBD2 (5 bases). The germline CDR1 and CDR2 sequences are SGHRS and YFSETQ. V dropped 0 bases and J dropped 5 bases, with 15 bases sitting between them. The CDR3 loop spans 16 amino acids. For the CDR3, the DNA is TGCGCCAGCAGCTTGGGTACCGTCCGGGAACACAATGAGCAGTTCTTC. Translating gives CASSLGTVREHNEQFF.

In its sample, this clone was seen once. This chain connects TRBV20-1 to TRBJ2-7, with D possibly TRBD1 on 5 matching bases. Germline CDR1 reads DFQATT; CDR2 reads SNEGSKA (reference sequence). V was clipped by 8 bases and J by 7 bases, with 15 bases between them. The length of the CDR3 is 11 residues. The CDR3 loop is CSTDRGSEQYF. The CDR3 DNA reads TGCAGTACCGACAGAGGAAGTGAGCAGTACTTC.